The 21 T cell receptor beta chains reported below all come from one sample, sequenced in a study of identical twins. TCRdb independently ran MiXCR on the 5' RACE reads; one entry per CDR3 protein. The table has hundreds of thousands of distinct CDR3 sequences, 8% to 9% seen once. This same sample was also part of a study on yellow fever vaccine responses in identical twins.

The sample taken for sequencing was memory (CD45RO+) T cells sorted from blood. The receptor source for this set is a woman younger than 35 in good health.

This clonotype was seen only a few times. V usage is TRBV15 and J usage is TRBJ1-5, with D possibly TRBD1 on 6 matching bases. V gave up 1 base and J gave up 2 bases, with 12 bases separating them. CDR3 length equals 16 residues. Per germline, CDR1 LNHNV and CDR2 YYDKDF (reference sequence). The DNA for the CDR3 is TGTGCCACCAGCAGAGTTGGGGGCAGGGGCAATCAGCCCCAGCATTTT. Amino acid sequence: CATSRVGGRGNQPQHF.

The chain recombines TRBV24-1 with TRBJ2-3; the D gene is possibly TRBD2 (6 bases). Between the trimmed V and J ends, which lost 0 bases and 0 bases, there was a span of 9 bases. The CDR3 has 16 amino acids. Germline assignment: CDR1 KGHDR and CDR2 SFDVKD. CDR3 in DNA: TGTGCCACCAGTGATTTGGGCGGGGCGAGCACAGATACGCAGTATTTT. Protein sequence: CATSDLGGASTDTQYF.

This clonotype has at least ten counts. CDR3 DNA sequence: TGTGCCAGCAGCTTAGGAGGGGACAGGGTTTCGGAGACTGAAGCTTTCTTT. Translating gives CASSLGGDRVSETEAFF. This sequence joins TRBV7-8 and TRBJ1-1; 9 bases align to TRBD1. After removal of 1 base from V and 5 bases from J, the junction contained 11 bases not matched to a gene. Germline CDR1 and CDR2: SGHVS and FQNEAQ. The CDR3 totals 17 residues.

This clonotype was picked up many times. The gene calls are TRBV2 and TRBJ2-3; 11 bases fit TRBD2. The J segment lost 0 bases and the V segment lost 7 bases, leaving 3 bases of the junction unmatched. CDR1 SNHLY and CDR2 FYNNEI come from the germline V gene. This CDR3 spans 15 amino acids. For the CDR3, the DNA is TGTGCCAGCATGGCTAGCGGGAGGAGCACAGATACGCAGTATTTT. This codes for CASMASGRSTDTQYF.

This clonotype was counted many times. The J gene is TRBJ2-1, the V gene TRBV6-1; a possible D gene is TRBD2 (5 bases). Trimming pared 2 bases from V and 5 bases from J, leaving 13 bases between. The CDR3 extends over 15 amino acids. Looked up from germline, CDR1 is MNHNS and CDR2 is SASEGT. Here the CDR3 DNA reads TGTGCCAGCAGTGAATTGGCGGGTGACCACAATGAGCAGTTCTTC. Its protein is CASSELAGDHNEQFF.

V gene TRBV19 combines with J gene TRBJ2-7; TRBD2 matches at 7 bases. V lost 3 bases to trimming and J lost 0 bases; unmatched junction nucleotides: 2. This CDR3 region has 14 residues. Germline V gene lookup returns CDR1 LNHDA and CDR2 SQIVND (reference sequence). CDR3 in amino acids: CASSIAGDSYEQYF. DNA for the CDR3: TGTGCCAGTAGTATCGCGGGGGACTCCTACGAGCAGTACTTC.

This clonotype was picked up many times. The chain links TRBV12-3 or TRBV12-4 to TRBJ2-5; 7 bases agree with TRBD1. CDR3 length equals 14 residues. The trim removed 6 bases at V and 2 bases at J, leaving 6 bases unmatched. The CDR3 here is CASRYTGAQETQYF. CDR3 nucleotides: TGTGCCAGCAGATATACAGGGGCACAAGAGACCCAGTACTTC.

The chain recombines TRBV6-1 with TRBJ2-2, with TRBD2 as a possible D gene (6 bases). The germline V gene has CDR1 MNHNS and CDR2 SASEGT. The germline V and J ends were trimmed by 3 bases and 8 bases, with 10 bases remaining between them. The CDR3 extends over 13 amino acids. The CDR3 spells CASSEFLAGELFF. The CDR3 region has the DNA TGTGCCAGCAGTGAGTTCCTAGCGGGGGAGCTGTTTTTT.

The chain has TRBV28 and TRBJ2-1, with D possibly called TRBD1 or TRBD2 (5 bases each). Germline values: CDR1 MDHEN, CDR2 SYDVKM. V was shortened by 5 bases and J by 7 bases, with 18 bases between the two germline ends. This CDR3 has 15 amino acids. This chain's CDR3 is CASSPFGGPINEQFF. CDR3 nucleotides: TGTGCCAGCAGTCCGTTTGGGGGACCCATTAATGAGCAGTTCTTC.

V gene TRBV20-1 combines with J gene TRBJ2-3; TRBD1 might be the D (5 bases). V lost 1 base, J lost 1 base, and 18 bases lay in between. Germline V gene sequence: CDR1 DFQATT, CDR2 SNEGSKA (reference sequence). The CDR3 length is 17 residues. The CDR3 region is CSARGQIEGAGTDTQYF. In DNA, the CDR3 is TGCAGTGCTAGAGGTCAGATCGAAGGGGCTGGCACAGATACGCAGTATTTT.

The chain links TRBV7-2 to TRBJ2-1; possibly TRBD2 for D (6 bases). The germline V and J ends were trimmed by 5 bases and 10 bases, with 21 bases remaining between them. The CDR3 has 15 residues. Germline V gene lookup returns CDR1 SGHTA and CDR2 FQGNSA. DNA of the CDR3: TGTGCCAGCAGCGCGGGGTGGAGGCCCGGTGTCGAGCAGTTCTTC. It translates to CASSAGWRPGVEQFF.

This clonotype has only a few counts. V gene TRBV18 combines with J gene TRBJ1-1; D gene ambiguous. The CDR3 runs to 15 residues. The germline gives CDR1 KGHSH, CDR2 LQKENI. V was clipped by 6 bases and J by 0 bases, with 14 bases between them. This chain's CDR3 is CASSAYGSMNTEAFF. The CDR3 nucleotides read TGTGCCAGCTCGGCGTATGGGTCAATGAACACTGAAGCTTTCTTT.

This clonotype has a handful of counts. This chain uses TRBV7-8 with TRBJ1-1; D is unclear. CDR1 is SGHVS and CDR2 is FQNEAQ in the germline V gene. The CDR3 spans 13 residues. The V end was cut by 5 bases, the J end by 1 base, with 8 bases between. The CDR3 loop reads CASSRGENTEAFF. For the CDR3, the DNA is TGTGCCAGCAGCCGGGGAGAGAACACTGAAGCTTTCTTT.

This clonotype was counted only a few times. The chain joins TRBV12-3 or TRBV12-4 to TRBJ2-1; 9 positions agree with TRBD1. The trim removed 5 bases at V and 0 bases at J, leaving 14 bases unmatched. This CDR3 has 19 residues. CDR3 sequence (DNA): TGTGCCAGCAGTCCCATGGGGACAGGGAGGGGTGGCTCCTACAATGAGCAGTTCTTC. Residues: CASSPMGTGRGGSYNEQFF.

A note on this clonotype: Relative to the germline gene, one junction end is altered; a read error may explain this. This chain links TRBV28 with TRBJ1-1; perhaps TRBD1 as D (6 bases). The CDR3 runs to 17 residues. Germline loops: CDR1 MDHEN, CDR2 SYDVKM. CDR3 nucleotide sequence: TGTGCCAACAGTTTATTCCCTGGGGGGCAGGTTAACGGCGAAGCTTTCTTT. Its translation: CANSLFPGGQVNGEAFF. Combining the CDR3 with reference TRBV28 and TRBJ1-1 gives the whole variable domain DVKVTQSSRYLVKRTGEKVFLECVQDMDHENMFWYRQDPGLGLRLIYFSYDVKMKEKGDIPEGYSVSREKKERFSLILESASTNQTSMYLCANSLFPGGQVNGEAFFGQGTRLTVV.

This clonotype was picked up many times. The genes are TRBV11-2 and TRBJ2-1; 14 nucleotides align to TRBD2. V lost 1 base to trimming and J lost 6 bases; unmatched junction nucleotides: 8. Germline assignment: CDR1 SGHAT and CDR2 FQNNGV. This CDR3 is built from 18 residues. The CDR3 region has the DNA TGTGCCAGCAGCTTAGTCCGACTAGCGGGGGGGTTGCCCAATGAGCAGTTCTTC. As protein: CASSLVRLAGGLPNEQFF.

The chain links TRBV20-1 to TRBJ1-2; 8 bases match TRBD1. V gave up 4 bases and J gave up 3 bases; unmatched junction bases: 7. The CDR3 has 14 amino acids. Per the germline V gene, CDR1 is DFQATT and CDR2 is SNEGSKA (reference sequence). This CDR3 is CSANSDRDDYGYTF. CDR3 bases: TGCAGTGCTAACTCGGACAGGGACGACTATGGCTACACCTTC.

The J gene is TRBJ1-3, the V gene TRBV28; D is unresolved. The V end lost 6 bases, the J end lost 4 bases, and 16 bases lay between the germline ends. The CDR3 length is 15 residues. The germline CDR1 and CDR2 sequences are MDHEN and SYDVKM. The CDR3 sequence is CASSSGRLMGNTIYF. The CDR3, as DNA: TGTGCCAGCAGCTCCGGGCGGCTTATGGGAAACACCATATATTTT.

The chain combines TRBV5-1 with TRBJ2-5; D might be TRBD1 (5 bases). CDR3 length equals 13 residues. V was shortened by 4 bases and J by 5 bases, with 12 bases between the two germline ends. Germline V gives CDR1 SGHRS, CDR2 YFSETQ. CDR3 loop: CASSGAAKETQYF. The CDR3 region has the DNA TGCGCCAGCAGCGGGGCCGCAAAGGAGACCCAGTACTTC.

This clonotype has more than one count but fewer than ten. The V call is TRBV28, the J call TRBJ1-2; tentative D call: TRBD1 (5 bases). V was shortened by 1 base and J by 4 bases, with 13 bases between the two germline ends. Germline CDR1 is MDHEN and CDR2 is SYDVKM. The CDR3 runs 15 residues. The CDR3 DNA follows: TGTGCCAGCAGTTTATCCGGGGGAAGGGGCTATGGCTACACCTTC. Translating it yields CASSLSGGRGYGYTF.

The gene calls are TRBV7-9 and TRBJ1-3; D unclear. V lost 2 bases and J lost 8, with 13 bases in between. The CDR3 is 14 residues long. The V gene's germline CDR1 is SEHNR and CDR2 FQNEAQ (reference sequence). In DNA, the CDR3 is TGTGCCAGCAGCTTATTCGCCGGAGGAGACACCATATATTTT. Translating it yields CASSLFAGGDTIYF.